This T cell receptor beta chain was sequenced for a study of shared clonotypes between healthy human individuals (dated by TCRdb to 2019 to 2021). At the level of the whole study: The cohort included three men and a couple of women between 18 and 49 years of age. For each donor, CD4 naive and CD4 memory were each run on three plates, CD8 naive on two plates, and CD8 memory on one plate. The study deeply sequenced blood TCR repertoires of about 5 healthy adults to estimate repertoire size and the extent of clonotype sharing between individuals. Libraries were prepared and TCR repertoires were sequenced by different laboratories using diverse techniques, in order to increase sequencing depth and limit assay-specific biases. Each donor's leukapheresis produced roughly between roughly 0.85 and 9.5 billion PBMCs. Summary of the overall study and its limitations: Pairwise subsampling indicated that sequencing depth was expected to affect the degree of clonotype sharing among donors. Even with the large sequencing depth, rarefaction of the sorted-subset datasets indicated that sequencing was incomplete. Sampling was restricted to blood, and TCR repertoires in tissue are likely to differ from TCR repertoires in blood. Estimated clonotype richness was generally larger for naive than for memory subsets. The small number of donors limited the genetic and exposure-history diversity represented. Sharing across several donors was observed for 4.5% to 6.5% of naive CD4, less than 4% of naive CD8, over 2% of memory CD4, and around 0.4% of memory CD8 clonotypes. Higher generation probabilities were observed for clonotypes shared by all four sorted-subset donors than for non-shared clonotypes.

Healthy HIV-negative adults with no recently reported acute infections or vaccinations were included as donors. All donors were Caucasian adults living in Nashville, Tennessee, USA. CD4+ T cells were enriched by magnetic negative selection; naive cells were then positively selected on CD45RA, and the negative fraction formed the memory subset. After blood collection by leukapheresis, PBMCs were isolated using Ficoll-Histopaque density gradient centrifugation and then cryopreserved in the vapor phase of liquid nitrogen. Analytical flow cytometry was used to check the purity and quantity of each magnetically sorted T cell population. Genomic DNA was isolated from every sorted fraction and measured by UV absorbance on a Nanodrop 2000c. The junction carries 15 bases between V and J, which are trimmed by 6 bases and 4 bases respectively. Reading the germline V gene (reference sequence) gives CDR1 MNHNY and CDR2 SVGAGI. From the cysteine up to the phenylalanine, the CDR3 has a length of 15 residues. The only DNA kept is the CDR3, 45 bases in frame from the first base.

In the case of this clone: It lacks a known antigen. No qualities accompany the bases; no much larger clone lies one base away.

Using the deep immunoSEQ assay, TCR CDR3 regions were amplified from genomic DNA by multiplex PCR. Extracted genomic DNA from each cell subset was spread evenly across all wells of several immunoSEQ 96-well plates, with each plate serving as a replicate. Each replicate PCR for sorted subsets received about 180 ng genomic DNA, equal to tens of thousands of T cell genomes. Purified libraries were quantified with a Qubit 3.0 fluorometer, sized on a Bioanalyzer 2100, and re-quantified with the KAPA Library Quantification kit. Every immunoSEQ 96-well plate was sequenced on a separate single-read 150-cycle Illumina NextSeq 550 flow cell. The study's processing was this. The immunoSEQ output contained only junctional sequences without quality scores, so filtering could not match that applied to full-length reads. Sequences were annotated with PyIR, a Python wrapper for IgBLAST v1.9, using IMGT germline references to assign V/J genes and CDR3. Reads with weak V/J assignments (E-value above 1e-6), missing CDR3, stop codons, out-of-frame junctions, or ambiguous translated residues were removed. A V3J clonotype was defined by an identical inferred V gene, J gene, and CDR3 amino acid sequence. The percentage overlap between two repertoires was calculated by dividing the number of shared unique clonotypes by the size of the smaller repertoire. RTK rarefaction, the Chao1 estimator, and Recon v2.1 estimates of unobserved clonotypes were used to assess repertoire richness. For all TCRbeta clonotypes obtained by the gDNA method from a few donors, generation probabilities were computed with OLGA. In TCRdb, the immuneACCESS table is reduced to in-frame sequences with V and J assigned. These tables do not hold every clone; where another copy was compared, an unresolved V gene accounts for under half, and the others remain unexplained. That table gives V, J and clone size, and the DNA gave D and trimming. The sample table holds about 2.3 million clones, of which 85% to 95% were seen once. Around 0.35% of the sample is held by the ten biggest clonotypes.

The V gene is TRBV6-6 and the J gene is TRBJ1-4, and possibly TRBD1, on 6 matching bases. Material for sequencing was naive CD4+ T cells from PBMCs. According to the study, the label for this sample's cell subset or site signals: CD45RA+ positively selected. The clonotype comes from a man between 18 and 29 years old in good health. Some clones in this sample may be carry-over from other donors' samples. The DNA sequence is as follows: TGTGCCAGCAGCGGAGGAGCAGGGGATAATGAAAAACTGTTTTTT. Its coded protein is CASSGGAGDNEKLFF.